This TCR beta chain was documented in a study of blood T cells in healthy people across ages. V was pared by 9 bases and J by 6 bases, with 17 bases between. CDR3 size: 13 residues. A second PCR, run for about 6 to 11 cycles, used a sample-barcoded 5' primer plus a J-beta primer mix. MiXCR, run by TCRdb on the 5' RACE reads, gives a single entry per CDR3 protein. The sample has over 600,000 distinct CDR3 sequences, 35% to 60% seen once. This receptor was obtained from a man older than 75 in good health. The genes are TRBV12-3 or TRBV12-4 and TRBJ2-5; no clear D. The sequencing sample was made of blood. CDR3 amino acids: CASWDRLGKTQYF. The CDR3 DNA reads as TGTGCCAGTTGGGATAGACTGGGGAAGACCCAGTACTTC.